The 24 T cell receptor beta chains presented below share a single source sample, sequenced in a study of T cell responses to AZD1222 COVID-19 vaccine. Sequenced by immunoSEQ multiplex PCR; TCRdb stores in-frame clones only, minus some. The sample records tens of thousands of clones, roughly 80% being singletons. Sequenced here: peripheral blood, sampled on day 0 of AZD1222 vaccination. These receptors all stem from an adult in good health.

The V call is TRBV27, the J call TRBJ2-3, with D possibly being TRBD2 (6 bases). The CDR3 sequence is 16 residues long. Between the trimmed V and J ends, which lost 7 bases and 1 base, there was a span of 18 bases. From germline, CDR1 is MNHEY and CDR2 SMNVEV (reference sequence). In nucleotides, the CDR3 is TGTGCCAGCAAGGAGGGAGGCAGGGAGGGCACAGATACGCAGTATTTT. This translates into CASKEGGREGTDTQYF.

This clone was found once. The chain recombines TRBV4-3 with TRBJ1-5; tentatively, D is TRBD1 (5 bases). CDR1 and CDR2 (germline): LGHNA, YSLEER. The CDR3 has 16 residues. Trimming shortened V by 4 bases and J by 2 bases, and 15 bases separated the two germline ends. CDR3 nucleotides: TGCGCCAGCAGCCCCGAGGTGGGGGACGGCAATCAGCCCCAGCATTTT. Its protein product is CASSPEVGDGNQPQHF.

The V and J genes are TRBV4-3 and TRBJ1-4; TRBD1 aligns across 7 bases. V shed 8 bases and J 3 bases; nucleotides not matched to a gene: 12. This CDR3 has 16 residues. Germline V gives CDR1 LGHNA, CDR2 YSLEER. The CDR3 spells CASGLRGRIANEKLFF. The CDR3 DNA follows: TGCGCCAGCGGCTTGAGGGGGCGCATAGCTAATGAAAAACTGTTTTTT.

This chain joins TRBV14 and TRBJ2-2, with 8 bases that match TRBD2. The trim removed 4 bases at V and 1 base at J, leaving 2 bases unmatched. Germline CDR1 SGHDN, CDR2 FVKESK. The CDR3 covers 15 residues. The CDR3 nucleotides read TGTGCCAGCAGCCCGACTAGCGAGAACACCGGGGAGCTGTTTTTT. This codes for CASSPTSENTGELFF.

The chain joins TRBV11-2 to TRBJ2-7; 8 bases match TRBD2. Trimming cost V 1 base and J 3 bases; bases outside gene matches: 5. This CDR3 comprises 15 residues. Looked up from germline, CDR1 is SGHAT and CDR2 is FQNNGV. This chain's CDR3 is CASSLASGSNYEQYF. CDR3 bases: TGTGCCAGCAGCTTAGCGAGCGGGAGTAACTACGAGCAGTACTTC.

A few counts support this clone. The J gene is TRBJ2-7, the V gene TRBV11-2; 7 bases fit TRBD2. With V trimmed by 0 bases and J by 1 base, 3 bases remained unmatched. Germline V lookup: CDR1 SGHAT, CDR2 FQNNGV. There are 15 residues in the CDR3. The CDR3 reads CASSLEAGRSYEQYF. The CDR3 region has the DNA TGTGCCAGCAGCTTAGAAGCGGGACGATCCTACGAGCAGTACTTC.

In this sample, this clone turned up a few times. The chain uses TRBV10-3 and TRBJ2-7; 14 bases are a match to TRBD2. The CDR3 sequence is 16 residues long. Germline V gives CDR1 ENHRY, CDR2 SYGVKD. The V segment lost 6 bases and the J segment 1 base; nucleotides outside the gene matches: 5. CDR3 in DNA: TGTGCCATCAGGGGGACTAGCGGGAGAGGGTCCTACGAGCAGTACTTC. This translates into CAIRGTSGRGSYEQYF.

J is TRBJ1-5 and V is TRBV12-3 or TRBV12-4; D remains unclear. V was shortened by 4 bases and J by 6 bases, with 10 bases between the two germline ends. CDR3 length: 13 residues. CDR3 sequence: CASSWERVQPQHF. The CDR3 nucleotides read TGTGCCAGCAGTTGGGAGAGGGTTCAGCCCCAGCATTTT.

CDR3 sequence: CASSYEGYSTEAFF. The CDR3 nucleotides are TGTGCCAGCAGTTACGAAGGGTATTCCACTGAAGCTTTCTTT. The chain couples TRBV6-5 to TRBJ1-1; D not certain. Per the germline V gene, CDR1 is MNHEY and CDR2 is SVGAGI. The V end was cut by 2 bases, the J end by 4 bases, with 11 bases between. The CDR3 sequence is 14 residues long.

The CDR3 protein is CASSSLHSGLADITREYF. CDR3 DNA sequence: TGTGCCAGCAGCTCCCTGCACTCCGGGCTAGCGGACATTACGAGGGAGTACTTC. The rearrangement uses TRBV7-9 and TRBJ2-7; 7 bases map to TRBD2. CDR3 size: 18 residues. Germline trimming cut 4 bases from V and 11 bases from J; bases unmatched to any gene: 26. Per the germline V gene, CDR1 is SEHNR and CDR2 is FQNEAQ (reference sequence).

This chain joins TRBV4-1 and TRBJ2-1, with 10 bases identical to TRBD2. The germline V gene encodes CDR1 MGHRA and CDR2 YSYEKL. This CDR3 spans 17 amino acids. V dropped 4 bases and J dropped 7; count of bases not matched to a gene: 13. The CDR3 loop is CASSPRVRAGGPNEQFF. CDR3 DNA sequence: TGCGCCAGCAGCCCTAGAGTTAGAGCGGGAGGGCCAAATGAGCAGTTCTTC.

This sequence joins TRBV5-1 and TRBJ1-1; D is unclear. The germline V and J ends were trimmed by 0 bases and 4 bases, with 13 bases remaining between them. This CDR3 region has 15 residues. Germline CDR1 is SGHRS and CDR2 is YFSETQ. CDR3 protein: CASSLEPEIGTEAFF. CDR3 in DNA: TGCGCCAGCAGCTTGGAACCGGAGATAGGCACTGAAGCTTTCTTT.

The chain carries TRBV6-5 and TRBJ1-5; D is perhaps TRBD1 (6 bases). Germline CDR1 MNHEY, CDR2 SVGAGI. V was trimmed by 4 bases and J by 4 bases, leaving 14 bases between them. CDR3 length equals 15 residues. This chain's CDR3 is CASSSTGTYNQPQHF. CDR3 DNA: TGTGCCAGCAGTTCCACCGGGACATATAATCAGCCCCAGCATTTT.

V usage is TRBV27 and J usage is TRBJ1-4; TRBD1 might be the D (6 bases). The V and J ends lost 2 bases and 2 bases respectively, with 9 bases between them. Germline assignment: CDR1 MNHEY and CDR2 SMNVEV (reference sequence). The CDR3 consists of 15 residues. The CDR3 is CASSLQGPTNEKLFF. CDR3 sequence (DNA): TGTGCCAGCAGTTTACAGGGGCCGACTAATGAAAAACTGTTTTTT.

V is TRBV6-1 and J is TRBJ1-5, with D unclear. Germline CDR1 and CDR2: MNHNS and SASEGT. This CDR3 region has 13 residues. With 2 bases removed from V and 7 bases from J, the gap between germline ends came to 9 bases. The CDR3 region has the DNA TGTGCCAGCAGTGAATTCGGTGGGCAGCCCCAGCATTTT. Its protein product is CASSEFGGQPQHF.

The genes are TRBV5-1 and TRBJ1-1, with D possibly TRBD1 on 5 matching bases. CDR3 length: 13 residues. Trimming cost V 2 bases and J 1 base, with 6 bases left between them. CDR1 and CDR2 from the germline V gene are SGHRS and YFSETQ. The CDR3 nucleotides are TGCGCCAGCAGCTTAACAGGGAACACTGAAGCTTTCTTT. It is translated as CASSLTGNTEAFF.

J is TRBJ2-1 and V is TRBV5-8; a weak D match, TRBD1 (5 bases). Germline CDR1 reads SGHTS; CDR2 reads YDEGEE. V was clipped by 2 bases and J by 2 bases, with 8 bases between them. The CDR3 consists of 14 residues. The CDR3 nucleotides read TGTGCCAGCAGCTTAGGGGTCACCTACAATGAGCAGTTCTTC. Residues: CASSLGVTYNEQFF.

The chain employs TRBV4-1 and TRBJ2-1; unclear D gene. The CDR3 contains 17 residues. The V gene lost 0 bases and the J gene lost 2 bases, with 14 bases spanning the gap. Germline V CDR1 and CDR2: MGHRA, YSYEKL. The CDR3 is CASSQDLISLTYNEQFF. The CDR3 region has the DNA TGCGCCAGCAGCCAAGATCTTATTAGCTTAACCTACAATGAGCAGTTCTTC.

V is TRBV5-1 and J is TRBJ1-4; 12 nucleotides align to TRBD1. This CDR3 spans 20 amino acids. Germline CDR1 reads SGHRS; CDR2 reads YFSETQ. Trimming took 4 bases from V and 2 from J; bases not matched to a gene: 15. The CDR3 nucleotides are TGCGCCAGCAGCCGAATGACTCCCGGGACAGGGGGCGGTACTAATGAAAAACTGTTTTTT. Protein sequence: CASSRMTPGTGGGTNEKLFF.

The chain recombines TRBV6-5 with TRBJ2-7, with D unresolved. The CDR3 is 15 residues long. V was shortened by 2 bases and J by 2 bases, with 13 bases between the two germline ends. Germline assignment: CDR1 MNHEY and CDR2 SVGAGI. As DNA, the CDR3 is TGTGCCAGCAGTTACGCCCTCCAGAGCCCCTACGAGCAGTACTTC. Encoded protein: CASSYALQSPYEQYF.

The V gene is TRBV5-5, the J gene TRBJ2-7; the D gene is possibly TRBD2 (5 bases). Germline V CDR1 and CDR2: SGHKS, YYEKEE (reference sequence). There are 13 residues in the CDR3. Trimming left V 1 base short and J 2 bases short, with 7 bases between. The CDR3 coding sequence is TGTGCCAGCAGCTTGCCCGGGACCTACGAGCAGTACTTC. Protein sequence: CASSLPGTYEQYF.

In this sample, this clone turned up a few times. The chain is built from TRBV7-2 and TRBJ1-6; D not resolved. CDR1 SGHTA and CDR2 FQGNSA come from the germline V gene. With 2 bases removed from V and 10 bases from J, the gap between germline ends came to 6 bases. This CDR3 region has 12 residues. The DNA of the CDR3 is TGTGCCAGCAGCTTATCTAGCTCACCCCTCCACTTT. This sequence encodes CASSLSSSPLHF.

The rearrangement joins TRBV19 to TRBJ1-4; D is uncertain. CDR3 size: 16 residues. The V gene lost 0 bases and the J gene lost 16 bases, with 24 bases spanning the gap. Looked up from germline, CDR1 is LNHDA and CDR2 is SQIVND (reference sequence). This CDR3 reads CASSIDIGGGGEKGFF. In DNA form, the CDR3 reads TGTGCCAGTAGTATAGATATCGGCGGCGGCGGTGAAAAAGGGTTTTTT.

The chain joins TRBV27 to TRBJ1-2; D is unresolved. The germline V gene encodes CDR1 MNHEY and CDR2 SMNVEV (reference sequence). Trimming took 4 bases from V and 4 from J, leaving 10 bases between them. This CDR3 is 13 amino acids long. CDR3 region: CASSSSRSYGYTF. The CDR3 coding sequence is TGTGCCAGCAGTTCCAGCAGGAGCTATGGCTACACCTTC.